This record covers a single T cell receptor (beta chain). V shed 5 bases, J shed 2 bases, and the junction held 3 bases outside the gene matches. Germline values: CDR1 SGHTA, CDR2 FQGNSA. The CDR3 covers 14 residues. The data were taken from a study of T cell changes during pregnancy in multiple sclerosis. Produced via immunoSEQ multiplex PCR; TCRdb's table is partial and in-frame only. The table records tens of thousands of clones, 90% of them present only once. The chain joins TRBV7-2 to TRBJ2-7, with 10 bases that match TRBD2. This clonotype originated in a female donor with multiple sclerosis, enrolled in a pregnancy study. This sample comprised peripheral blood, obtained in the third trimester of pregnancy. CDR3 DNA: TGTGCCAGCAGCCGTACTAGCGGGGCCTACGAGCAGTACTTC. Translating gives CASSRTSGAYEQYF.